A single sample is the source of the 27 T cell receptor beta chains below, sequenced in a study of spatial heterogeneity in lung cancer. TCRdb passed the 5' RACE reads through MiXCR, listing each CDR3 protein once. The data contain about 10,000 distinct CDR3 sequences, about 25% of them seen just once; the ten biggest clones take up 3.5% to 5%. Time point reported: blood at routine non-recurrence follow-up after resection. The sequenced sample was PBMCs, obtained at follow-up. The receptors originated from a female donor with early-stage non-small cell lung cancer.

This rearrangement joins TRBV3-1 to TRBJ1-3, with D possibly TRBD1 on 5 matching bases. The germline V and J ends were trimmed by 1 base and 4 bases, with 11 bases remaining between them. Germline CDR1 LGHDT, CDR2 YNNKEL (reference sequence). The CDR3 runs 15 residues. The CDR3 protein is CASSQGAGRGNTIYF. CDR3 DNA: TGTGCCAGCAGCCAAGGGGCAGGGCGGGGAAACACCATATATTTT.

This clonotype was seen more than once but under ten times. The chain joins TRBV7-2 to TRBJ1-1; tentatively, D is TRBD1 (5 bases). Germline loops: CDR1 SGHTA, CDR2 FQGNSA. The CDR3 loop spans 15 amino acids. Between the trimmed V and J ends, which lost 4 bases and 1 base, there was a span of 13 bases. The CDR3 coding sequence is TGTGCCAGCAGCTCTCTGGGGGGAGCGAACACTGAAGCTTTCTTT. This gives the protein CASSSLGGANTEAFF.

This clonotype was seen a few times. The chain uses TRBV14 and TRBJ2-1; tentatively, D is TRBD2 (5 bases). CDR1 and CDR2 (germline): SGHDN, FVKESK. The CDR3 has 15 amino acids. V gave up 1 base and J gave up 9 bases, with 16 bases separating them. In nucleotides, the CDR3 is TGTGCCAGCAGCCAAGTGTCGGGGTCCCAAGGTGAGCAGTTCTTC. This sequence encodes CASSQVSGSQGEQFF.

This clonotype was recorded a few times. CDR3 nucleotides: TGCAGTGCTGAGAAACCGGGACAGGGGGTAGCAGATACGCAGTATTTT. The encoded protein is CSAEKPGQGVADTQYF. The rearrangement links TRBV20-1 to TRBJ2-3; 11 bases line up with TRBD1. CDR3 length equals 16 residues. Germline V gives CDR1 DFQATT, CDR2 SNEGSKA (reference sequence). J lost 4 bases, V lost 5 bases, and 11 bases had no gene match.

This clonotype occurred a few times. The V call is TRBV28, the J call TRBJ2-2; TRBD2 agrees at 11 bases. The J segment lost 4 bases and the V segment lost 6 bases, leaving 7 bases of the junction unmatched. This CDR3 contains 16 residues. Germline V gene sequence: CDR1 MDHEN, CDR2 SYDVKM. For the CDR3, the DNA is TGTGCCAGCAGCTCCATAGCGGGAGGGGGCACCGGGGAGCTGTTTTTT. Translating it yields CASSSIAGGGTGELFF.

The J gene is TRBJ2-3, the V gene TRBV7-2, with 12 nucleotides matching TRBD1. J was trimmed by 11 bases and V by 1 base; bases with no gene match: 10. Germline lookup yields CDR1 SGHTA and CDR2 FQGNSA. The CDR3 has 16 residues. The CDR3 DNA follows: TGTGCCAGCAGCTTAGGCCCGGGACAGGGGGCGATGGGGCAGTATTTT. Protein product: CASSLGPGQGAMGQYF. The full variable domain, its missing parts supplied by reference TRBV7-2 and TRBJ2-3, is GAGVSQSPSNKVTEKGKDVELRCDPISGHTALYWYRQSLGQGLEFLIYFQGNSAPDKSGLPSDRFSAERTGGSVSTLTIQRTQQEDSAVYLCASSLGPGQGAMGQYFGPGTRLTVL.

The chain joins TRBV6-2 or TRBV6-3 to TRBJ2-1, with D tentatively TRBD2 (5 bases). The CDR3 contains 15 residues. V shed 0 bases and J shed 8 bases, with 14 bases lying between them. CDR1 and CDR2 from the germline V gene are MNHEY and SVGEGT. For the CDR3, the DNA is TGTGCCAGCAGTTACTCGACGGGATCCCCCGATGAGCAGTTCTTC. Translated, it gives CASSYSTGSPDEQFF.

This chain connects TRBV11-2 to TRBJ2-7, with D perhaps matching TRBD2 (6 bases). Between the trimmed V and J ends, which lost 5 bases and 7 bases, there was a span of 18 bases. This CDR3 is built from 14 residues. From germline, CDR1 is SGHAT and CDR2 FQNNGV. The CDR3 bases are TGTGCCAGCAGCCCAGGCGGGGTTTTTAGGGAGCAGTACTTC. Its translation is CASSPGGVFREQYF.

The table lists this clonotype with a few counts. Here the CDR3 DNA reads TGCGCCAGCAGCTTGGCTAGTGGGCTCGACAATGAGCAGTTCTTC. It yields the protein CASSLASGLDNEQFF. This chain links TRBV5-1 with TRBJ2-1; D gene uncertain. The CDR3 runs 15 residues. Germline values: CDR1 SGHRS, CDR2 YFSETQ. Trimming removed 0 bases from V and 5 bases from J, with 12 bases in between.

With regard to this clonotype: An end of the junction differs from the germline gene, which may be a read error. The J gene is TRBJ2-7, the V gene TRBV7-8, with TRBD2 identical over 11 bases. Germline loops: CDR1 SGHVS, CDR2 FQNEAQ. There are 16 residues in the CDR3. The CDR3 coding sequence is TGTGTCAGCAGCCCGTTAGCGGGAGGGAGCTCCTACGAGCAGTACTTC. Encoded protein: CVSSPLAGGSSYEQYF.

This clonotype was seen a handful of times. The CDR3: CASSQGEQVGELFF. The CDR3 bases are TGCGCCAGCAGCCAAGGGGAGCAAGTCGGGGAGCTGTTTTTT. This chain uses TRBV4-1 with TRBJ2-2; a possible D gene is TRBD2 (5 bases). V lost 1 base and J 7 bases, leaving 10 bases between the germline ends. The CDR3 is made up of 14 amino acids. Germline loops: CDR1 MGHRA, CDR2 YSYEKL.

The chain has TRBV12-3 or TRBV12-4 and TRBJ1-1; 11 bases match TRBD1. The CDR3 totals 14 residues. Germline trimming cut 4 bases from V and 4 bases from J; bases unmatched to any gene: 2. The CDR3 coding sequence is TGTGCCAGCAGTTCCGGGACAGGGGGCACTGAAGCTTTCTTT. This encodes CASSSGTGGTEAFF.

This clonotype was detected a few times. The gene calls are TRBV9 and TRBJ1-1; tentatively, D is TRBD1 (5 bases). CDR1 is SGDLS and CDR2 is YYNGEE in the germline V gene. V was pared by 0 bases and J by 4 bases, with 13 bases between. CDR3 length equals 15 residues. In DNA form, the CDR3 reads TGTGCCAGCAGCGTAGTGACCGGTGGGGGCACTGAAGCTTTCTTT. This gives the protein CASSVVTGGGTEAFF.

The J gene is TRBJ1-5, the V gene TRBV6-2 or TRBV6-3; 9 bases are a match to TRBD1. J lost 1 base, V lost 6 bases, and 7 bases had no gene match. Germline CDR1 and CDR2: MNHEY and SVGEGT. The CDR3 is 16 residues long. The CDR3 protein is CASSTRTGVSNQPQHF. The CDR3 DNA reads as TGTGCCAGCAGCACAAGGACAGGGGTGAGCAATCAGCCCCAGCATTTT.

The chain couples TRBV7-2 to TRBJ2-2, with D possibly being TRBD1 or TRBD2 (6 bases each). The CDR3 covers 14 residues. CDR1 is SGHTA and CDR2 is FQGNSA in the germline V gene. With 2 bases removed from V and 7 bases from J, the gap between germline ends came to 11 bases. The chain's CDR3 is CASSLMGGRGELFF. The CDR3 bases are TGTGCCAGCAGCTTAATGGGGGGCCGCGGGGAGCTGTTTTTT.

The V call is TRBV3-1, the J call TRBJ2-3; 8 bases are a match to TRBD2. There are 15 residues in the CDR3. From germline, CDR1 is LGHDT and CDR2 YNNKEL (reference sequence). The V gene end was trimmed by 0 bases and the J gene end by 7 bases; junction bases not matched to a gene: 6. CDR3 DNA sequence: TGTGCCAGCAGCCAAGATGGTAGCGGGGTTTATACGCAGTATTTT. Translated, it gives CASSQDGSGVYTQYF.

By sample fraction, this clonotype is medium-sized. The CDR3: CATQAGRWYNEQFF. The DNA for the CDR3 is TGTGCCACTCAGGCCGGGAGGTGGTACAATGAGCAGTTCTTC. V gene TRBV6-6 combines with J gene TRBJ2-1, with 7 nucleotides matching TRBD2. Germline trimming cut 10 bases from V and 4 bases from J; bases unmatched to any gene: 10. This CDR3 spans 14 amino acids. Germline CDR1 and CDR2: MNHNY and SVGAGI (reference sequence).

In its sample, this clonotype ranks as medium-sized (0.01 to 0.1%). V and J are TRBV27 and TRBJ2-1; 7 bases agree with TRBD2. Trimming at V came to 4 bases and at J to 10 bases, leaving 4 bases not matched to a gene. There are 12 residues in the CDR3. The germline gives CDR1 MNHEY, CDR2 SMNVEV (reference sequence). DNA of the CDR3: TGTGCCAGCAGTTCCACACTAGCGGAGCAGTTCTTC. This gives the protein CASSSTLAEQFF.

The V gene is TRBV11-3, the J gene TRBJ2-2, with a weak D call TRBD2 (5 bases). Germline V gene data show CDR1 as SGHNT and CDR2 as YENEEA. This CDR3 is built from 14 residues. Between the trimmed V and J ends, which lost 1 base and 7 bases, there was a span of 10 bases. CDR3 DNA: TGTGCCAGCAGCTTAGCATTTGCGGGCGGGGAGCTGTTTTTT. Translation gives CASSLAFAGGELFF.

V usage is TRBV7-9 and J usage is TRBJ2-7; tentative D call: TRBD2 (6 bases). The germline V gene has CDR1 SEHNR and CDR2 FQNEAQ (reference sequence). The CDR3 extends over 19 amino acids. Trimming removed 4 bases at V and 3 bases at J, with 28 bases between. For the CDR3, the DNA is TGTGCCAGCAGCTCATCTACCACTGACTATGGCGGGGATATCTACGAGCAGTACTTC. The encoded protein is CASSSSTTDYGGDIYEQYF.

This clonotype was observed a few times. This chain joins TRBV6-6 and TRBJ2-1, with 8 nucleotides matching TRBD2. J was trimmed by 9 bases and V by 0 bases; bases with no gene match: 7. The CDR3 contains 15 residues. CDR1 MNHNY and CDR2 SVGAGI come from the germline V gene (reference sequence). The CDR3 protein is CASSYSPREEGEQFF. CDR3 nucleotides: TGTGCCAGCAGTTACTCCCCGCGGGAGGAAGGTGAGCAGTTCTTC.

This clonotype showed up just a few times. CDR3: CASSPAGAGANVLTF. The CDR3 bases are TGTGCCAGCAGCCCAGCGGGGGCTGGGGCCAACGTCCTGACTTTC. The chain links TRBV7-2 to TRBJ2-6; 8 nucleotides agree with TRBD2. Germline V gene sequence: CDR1 SGHTA, CDR2 FQGNSA. V lost 5 bases and J lost 2; bases outside the gene matches: 2. The length of the CDR3 is 15 residues.

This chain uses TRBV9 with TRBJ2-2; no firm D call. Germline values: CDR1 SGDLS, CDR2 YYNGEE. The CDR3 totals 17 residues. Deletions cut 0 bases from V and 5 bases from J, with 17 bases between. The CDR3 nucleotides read TGTGCCAGCAGCGTAGCGGTAGCCGCTGAACGAACCGGGGAGCTGTTTTTT. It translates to CASSVAVAAERTGELFF. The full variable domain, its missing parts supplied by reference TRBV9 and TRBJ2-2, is DSGVTQTPKHLITATGQRVTLRCSPRSGDLSVYWYQQSLDQGLQFLIQYYNGEERAKGNILERFSAQQFPDLHSELNLSSLELGDSALYFCASSVAVAAERTGELFFGEGSRLTVL.

For the CDR3, the DNA is TGCAGTGCCCCACACGACAGCGGGAATGAGCAGTTCTTC. It yields the protein CSAPHDSGNEQFF. The chain carries TRBV20-1 and TRBJ2-1; TRBD2 is a possible D gene (6 bases). Germline V CDR1 and CDR2: DFQATT, SNEGSKA (reference sequence). Deletions cut 6 bases from V and 7 bases from J, with 16 bases between. The CDR3 runs 13 residues.

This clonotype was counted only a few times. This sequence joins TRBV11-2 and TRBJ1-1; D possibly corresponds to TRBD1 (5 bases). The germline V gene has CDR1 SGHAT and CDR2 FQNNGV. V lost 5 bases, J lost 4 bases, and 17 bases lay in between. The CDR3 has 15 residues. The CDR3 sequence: CASSRELGTSTEAFF. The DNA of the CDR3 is TGTGCCAGCAGCCGAGAATTGGGGACGAGCACTGAAGCTTTCTTT.

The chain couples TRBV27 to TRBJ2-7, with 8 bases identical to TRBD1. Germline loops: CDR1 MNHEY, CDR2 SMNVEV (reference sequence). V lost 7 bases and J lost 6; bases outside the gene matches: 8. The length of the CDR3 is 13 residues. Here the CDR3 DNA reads TGTGCCAGCACCGGACAGGGATTGGGCGAGCAGTACTTC. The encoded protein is CASTGQGLGEQYF.

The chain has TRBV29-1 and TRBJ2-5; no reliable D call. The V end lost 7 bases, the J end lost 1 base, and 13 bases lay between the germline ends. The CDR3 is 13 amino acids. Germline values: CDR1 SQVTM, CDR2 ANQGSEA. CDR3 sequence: CSGRTDAQETQYF. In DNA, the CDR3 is TGCAGCGGGCGGACGGACGCCCAAGAGACCCAGTACTTC.